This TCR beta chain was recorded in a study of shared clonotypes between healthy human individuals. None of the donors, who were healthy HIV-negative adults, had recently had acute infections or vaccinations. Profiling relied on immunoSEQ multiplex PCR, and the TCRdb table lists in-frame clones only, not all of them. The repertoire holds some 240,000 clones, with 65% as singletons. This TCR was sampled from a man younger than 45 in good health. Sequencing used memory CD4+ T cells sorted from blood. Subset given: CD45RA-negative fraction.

CDR3 in DNA: TGCGCCAGCAGCTTGGGGGTTTCAAGGTACACTGAAGCTTTCTTT. This codes for CASSLGVSRYTEAFF. The chain links TRBV5-1 to TRBJ1-1, with D unresolved. The CDR3 extends over 15 amino acids. Trimming took off 0 bases at V and 3 bases at J, with 12 bases between the two ends. In germline, CDR1 is SGHRS, CDR2 YFSETQ.